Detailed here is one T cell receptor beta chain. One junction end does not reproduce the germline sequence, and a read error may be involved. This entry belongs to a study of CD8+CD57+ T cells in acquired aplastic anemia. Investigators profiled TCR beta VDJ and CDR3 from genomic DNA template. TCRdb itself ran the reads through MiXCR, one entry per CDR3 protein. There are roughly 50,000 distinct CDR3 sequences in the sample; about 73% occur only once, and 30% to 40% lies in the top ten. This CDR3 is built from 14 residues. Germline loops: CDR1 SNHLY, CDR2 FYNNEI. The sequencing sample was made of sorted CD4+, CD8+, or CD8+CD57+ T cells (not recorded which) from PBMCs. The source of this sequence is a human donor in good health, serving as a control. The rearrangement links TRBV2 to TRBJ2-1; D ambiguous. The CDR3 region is CAGSDDPGHNEQFF. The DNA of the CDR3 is TGCGCCGGCAGTGACGATCCCGGACACAATGAGCAGTTCTTC.